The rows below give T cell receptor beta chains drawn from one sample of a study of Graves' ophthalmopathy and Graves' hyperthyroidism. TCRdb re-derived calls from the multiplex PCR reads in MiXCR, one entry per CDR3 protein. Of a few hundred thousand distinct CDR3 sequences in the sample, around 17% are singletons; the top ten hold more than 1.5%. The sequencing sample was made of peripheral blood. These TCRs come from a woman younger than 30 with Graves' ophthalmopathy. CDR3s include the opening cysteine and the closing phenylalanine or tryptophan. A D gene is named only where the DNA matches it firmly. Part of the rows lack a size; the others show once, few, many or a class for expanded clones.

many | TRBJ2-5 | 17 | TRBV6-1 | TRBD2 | CASSEVASGMVYETQYF | TGTGCCAGCAGTGAAGTAGCTAGCGGGATGGTATATGAGACCCAGTACTTC
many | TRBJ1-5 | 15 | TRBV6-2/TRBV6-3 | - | CASCSQDSGLQPQHF | TGTGCCAGCTGTAGTCAGGACAGCGGCCTTCAGCCCCAGCATTTT
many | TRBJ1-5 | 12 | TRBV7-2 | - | CASSGFNQPQHF | TGTGCCAGTTCAGGTTTCAATCAGCCCCAGCATTTT
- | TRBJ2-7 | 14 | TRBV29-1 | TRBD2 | CSVEPIAGGREQYF | TGCAGCGTCGAACCGATAGCGGGAGGAAGGGAGCAGTACTTC
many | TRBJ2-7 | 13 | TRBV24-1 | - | CATSGRGSYEQYF | TGTGCCACCAGCGGACGGGGAAGCTACGAGCAGTACTTC
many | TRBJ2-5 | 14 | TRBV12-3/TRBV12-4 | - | CASSFGGPQETQYF | TGTGCCAGCAGTTTTGGGGGGCCCCAAGAGACCCAGTACTTC
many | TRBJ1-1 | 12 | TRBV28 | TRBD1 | CASNQGAAEAFF | TGTGCCAGCAACCAGGGGGCCGCTGAAGCTTTCTTT
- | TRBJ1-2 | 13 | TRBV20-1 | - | CSARGTPGDGYTF | TGCAGTGCTAGAGGTACCCCCGGGGATGGCTACACCTTC
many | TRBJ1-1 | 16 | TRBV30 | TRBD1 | CAWSVRARDSDTEAFF | TGTGCCTGGAGTGTACGTGCCCGGGACAGCGACACTGAAGCTTTCTTT
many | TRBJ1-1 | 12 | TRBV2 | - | CARRSENTEAFF | TGTGCCAGGAGAAGCGAGAACACTGAAGCTTTCTTT
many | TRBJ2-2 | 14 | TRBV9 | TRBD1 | CASDREGDAGELFF | TGTGCCAGCGACAGGGAAGGGGACGCCGGGGAGCTGTTTTTT
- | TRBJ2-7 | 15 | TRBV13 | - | CATSRTGSPGAEQYF | TGTGCCACCTCACGGACTGGCTCCCCTGGGGCCGAGCAGTACTTC